This T cell receptor beta chain was sequenced during a study of blood T cell repertoires in COVID-19. Study information: Donors in the United States, Italy and Spain gave samples during acute or convalescent COVID-19. Sources were T cells, B-cell-depleted T cells, or PBMCs; the material itself was cDNA or gDNA.

Authors' data handling: Estimation of nucleated cell counts relied on the amplification of reference gene primers. TCRdb keeps only in-frame clones here, not all; method: immunoSEQ multiplex PCR. V and J calls plus clone size are reproduced from that table; the DNA served to infer D and trimming. The table has over 90,000 clones, roughly 80% seen once. In germline, CDR1 is MNHNY, CDR2 SVGAGI (reference sequence). The CDR3 extends over 13 amino acids. Losses at the gene ends were 6 bases for V and 3 bases for J; bases not matched to a gene: 4. What was sequenced was peripheral blood. The rearrangement uses TRBV6-6 and TRBJ1-2; TRBD1 matches 7 bases. The receptor comes from a man older than 75 with active or convalescent COVID-19. The DNA of the CDR3 is TGTGCCAGCAGCCCCCAGGGGGACTATGGCTACACCTTC. Translating it yields CASSPQGDYGYTF.